Presented here are 27 T cell receptor beta chains from one specimen sequenced in a study of CD8+ T cells in alopecia areata (dated by TCRdb to the late 2010s). Libraries came from the immunoSEQ multiplex PCR assay. For TCR sequencing, RNA was extracted from every sample and reverse transcribed into cDNA to serve as template. The source is immuneACCESS, and TCRdb retained only in-frame sequences with V and J called. Part of the clones is not carried over; for the studies checked, unresolved V genes explain less than half of this, and the remainder is unexplained. The sample includes some 56,000 clones, with approximately 96% observed a single time. The ten largest clones capture roughly 25% of the sample. Explained via the paper, the time point label denotes: baseline before oral tofacitinib. The material sequenced was CD8+ T cells sorted from blood, taken at week 0. These receptors all stem from a human donor with alopecia areata.

This clone was counted between two and nine times. The gene calls are TRBV10-3 and TRBJ2-7; 8 nucleotides align to TRBD1. The CDR3 has 15 amino acids. Germline values: CDR1 ENHRY, CDR2 SYGVKD. V shed 4 bases, J shed 2 bases, and the junction held 7 bases outside the gene matches. CDR3 DNA: TGTGCCATCAGTGGAGCCGGGACAGGAGCCTACGAGCAGTACTTC. This codes for CAISGAGTGAYEQYF.

The V call is TRBV6-6, the J call TRBJ2-7; 8 bases match TRBD1. The germline V gene encodes CDR1 MNHNY and CDR2 SVGAGI (reference sequence). J was trimmed by 4 bases and V by 6 bases; bases with no gene match: 11. This CDR3 contains 15 residues. DNA of the CDR3: TGTGCCAGCAGGTCAGCCAGGGGGCTTTGGTACGAGCAGTACTTC. This encodes CASRSARGLWYEQYF.

The chain combines TRBV7-9 with TRBJ2-1; 9 bases are shared with TRBD2. Germline lookup yields CDR1 SEHNR and CDR2 FQNEAQ (reference sequence). V dropped 5 bases and J dropped 7; count of bases not matched to a gene: 9. There are 15 residues in the CDR3. DNA of the CDR3: TGTGCCAGCAGCCCACTTAGCGGGGGAAGGAATGAGCAGTTCTTC. Its protein product is CASSPLSGGRNEQFF.

The chain carries TRBV4-1 and TRBJ2-1; maybe TRBD2 (6 bases). Germline V gene lookup returns CDR1 MGHRA and CDR2 YSYEKL. This CDR3 comprises 16 residues. V shed 6 bases and J shed 3 bases, with 18 bases lying between them. The CDR3 loop reads CASSPGTPNIYNEQFF. CDR3 nucleotides: TGCGCCAGCAGTCCCGGGACTCCGAACATCTACAATGAGCAGTTCTTC.

The chain employs TRBV2 and TRBJ2-7; no firm D call. V was clipped by 3 bases and J by 0 bases, with 6 bases between them. The CDR3 consists of 13 residues. Per the germline V gene, CDR1 is SNHLY and CDR2 is FYNNEI. The chain's CDR3 is CASSEGFSYEQYF. The CDR3 nucleotides read TGTGCCAGCAGTGAGGGCTTCTCCTACGAGCAGTACTTC.

The V gene is TRBV15, the J gene TRBJ2-3, with D perhaps matching TRBD2 (5 bases). This CDR3 is built from 13 residues. With 6 bases removed from V and 4 bases from J, the gap between germline ends came to 11 bases. CDR1 and CDR2 (germline): LNHNV, YYDKDF (reference sequence). CDR3 DNA: TGTGCCACCAGTTCCGTGCGGGCAGATACGCAGTATTTT. Its protein is CATSSVRADTQYF.

The chain recombines TRBV18 with TRBJ2-3; TRBD1 aligns across 7 bases. CDR1 is KGHSH, CDR2 LQKENI, per germline. V dropped 11 bases and J dropped 7; count of bases not matched to a gene: 12. This CDR3 is built from 13 residues. CDR3 region: CALSRGRGNTQYF. CDR3 nucleotide sequence: TGTGCCCTTAGTAGGGGGCGAGGAAATACGCAGTATTTT.

This chain joins TRBV4-1 and TRBJ2-2; 8 nucleotides match TRBD1. V lost 4 bases, J lost 4 bases, and 11 bases stayed unmatched. Germline values: CDR1 MGHRA, CDR2 YSYEKL. This CDR3 is 17 amino acids long. The CDR3 DNA reads TGCGCCAGCAGCCTGTTTGAACAGGGGGGTGTCACCGGGGAGCTGTTTTTT. It encodes CASSLFEQGGVTGELFF.

This clone was counted a single time. The J gene is TRBJ2-1, the V gene TRBV7-2; D is unresolved. Trimming pared 1 base from V and 5 bases from J, leaving 9 bases between. This CDR3 is 14 amino acids long. The germline gives CDR1 SGHTA, CDR2 FQGNSA. The CDR3, as DNA: TGTGCCAGCAGCTTAGTGGCGTCGGACAATGAGCAGTTCTTC. Translating gives CASSLVASDNEQFF.

This clone was seen once. The chain combines TRBV2 with TRBJ2-3; TRBD2 agrees at 11 bases. There are 16 residues in the CDR3. Trimming at V came to 7 bases and at J to 2 bases, leaving 8 bases not matched to a gene. Germline CDR1 SNHLY, CDR2 FYNNEI. The CDR3 region is CASTSGGTFHTDTQYF. As DNA, the CDR3 is TGTGCCAGCACTAGCGGGGGGACCTTCCACACAGATACGCAGTATTTT.

The V gene is TRBV5-6, the J gene TRBJ2-3, with TRBD1 matching over 10 bases. The CDR3 loop spans 16 amino acids. CDR1 and CDR2 (germline): SGHDT, YYEEEE. V lost 1 base and J lost 6; bases outside the gene matches: 8. As DNA, the CDR3 is TGTGCCAGCAGCTTGAAGACAGGGGGCCGTGCCGATACGCAGTATTTT. Protein sequence: CASSLKTGGRADTQYF.

This clone counts as medium-sized. This chain uses TRBV19 with TRBJ2-1, with 11 bases matching TRBD2. Trimming took 10 bases from V and 4 from J; bases not matched to a gene: 9. The CDR3 length is 15 residues. Germline V lookup: CDR1 LNHDA, CDR2 SQIVND (reference sequence). Here the CDR3 reads CATQKTSGEYNEQFF. The CDR3 region has the DNA TGTGCCACCCAAAAGACTAGCGGGGAGTACAATGAGCAGTTCTTC.

The chain has TRBV9 and TRBJ2-5, with D perhaps matching TRBD1 (5 bases). Gene TRBJ2-7 matches the end of the DNA better, so the J call may be wrong. CDR3 length equals 18 residues. CDR1 is SGDLS and CDR2 is YYNGEE in the germline V gene. DNA for the CDR3: TGTGCCAGCAGCGCAGCGAAGGGGAAGTCCGAGTATCTTGGCGAGCAGTACTTC. This encodes CASSAAKGKSEYLGEQYF.

This chain connects TRBV4-1 to TRBJ1-2; no firm D call. V lost 0 bases and J lost 0, with 8 bases in between. CDR1 and CDR2 from the germline V gene are MGHRA and YSYEKL. The CDR3 sequence is 15 residues long. In DNA, the CDR3 is TGCGCCAGCAGCCAAGAGAGTGGGGCTAACTATGGCTACACCTTC. It is translated as CASSQESGANYGYTF.

This sequence joins TRBV11-1 and TRBJ2-3; unclear D gene. CDR3 length: 13 residues. CDR1 and CDR2 (germline): SGHAT, FQDESV (reference sequence). V gave up 1 base and J gave up 4 bases, with 6 bases separating them. The CDR3 is CASSLGDSDTQYF. The DNA of the CDR3 is TGTGCCAGCAGCTTAGGGGATTCAGATACGCAGTATTTT. The entire variable domain, with the rest obtained from reference TRBV11-1 and TRBJ2-3, is as follows: EAEVAQSPRYKITEKSQAVAFWCDPISGHATLYWYRQILGQGPELLVQFQDESVVDDSQLPKDRFSAERLKGVDSTLKIQPAELGDSAMYLCASSLGDSDTQYFGPGTRLTVL.

This clone appeared once. The CDR3 loop is CASSLQGLTYEQYF. In DNA form, the CDR3 reads TGTGCCAGCAGTTTGCAGGGCCTTACCTACGAGCAGTACTTC. The chain uses TRBV27 and TRBJ2-7; maybe TRBD1 (5 bases). From germline, CDR1 is MNHEY and CDR2 SMNVEV (reference sequence). The CDR3 loop spans 14 amino acids. The V end lost 3 bases, the J end lost 2 bases, and 11 bases lay between the germline ends.

This chain links TRBV4-3 with TRBJ2-7, with 9 bases lining up with TRBD2. CDR1 and CDR2 (germline): LGHNA, YSLEER. Trimming cost V 0 bases and J 5 bases; bases outside gene matches: 5. The CDR3 loop spans 15 amino acids. CDR3 coding DNA: TGCGCCAGCAGCCAAGAGTGGTTAGCGGGGGACGAGCAGTACTTC. Amino acid sequence: CASSQEWLAGDEQYF.

The V and J genes are TRBV4-1 and TRBJ2-7, with 9 bases that match TRBD2. Germline loops: CDR1 MGHRA, CDR2 YSYEKL. V trimming: 4 bases; J trimming: 4 bases; junction bases outside the gene matches: 11. The length of the CDR3 is 16 residues. CDR3 sequence (DNA): TGCGCCAGCAGCCGGACCCAAGCTAGCGGGGAATACGAGCAGTACTTC. Residues: CASSRTQASGEYEQYF.

In this sample, this clone turned up once. This rearrangement joins TRBV29-1 to TRBJ1-1; D is possibly TRBD1 (5 bases). Germline values: CDR1 SQVTM, CDR2 ANQGSEA. Trimming left V 0 bases short and J 1 base short, with 9 bases between. The length of the CDR3 is 14 residues. The CDR3 DNA follows: TGCAGCGTTGAAGATACGGGGCCGAACACTGAAGCTTTCTTT. This gives the protein CSVEDTGPNTEAFF.

This chain uses TRBV7-9 with TRBJ1-1, with D hard to call. The V gene's germline CDR1 is SEHNR and CDR2 FQNEAQ (reference sequence). V dropped 3 bases and J dropped 4 bases, with 9 bases sitting between them. CDR3 length: 13 residues. The CDR3 protein is CASSLYGGTEAFF. As DNA, the CDR3 is TGTGCCAGCAGCTTGTATGGTGGCACTGAAGCTTTCTTT.

This chain joins TRBV18 and TRBJ2-5, with 9 bases identical to TRBD2. The CDR3 spans 15 residues. CDR1 is KGHSH and CDR2 is LQKENI in the germline V gene. The V gene end was trimmed by 1 base and the J gene end by 3 bases; junction bases not matched to a gene: 3. CDR3 nucleotides: TGTGCCAGCTCACCACTAGCGGGGGATGAAGAGACCCAGTACTTC. It translates to CASSPLAGDEETQYF.

The chain employs TRBV5-1 and TRBJ2-7; the D gene is possibly TRBD2 (6 bases). With 2 bases removed from V and 4 bases from J, the gap between germline ends came to 13 bases. CDR1 is SGHRS, CDR2 YFSETQ, per germline. The CDR3 spans 14 residues. This CDR3 reads CASSLKTRVYEQYF. CDR3 coding DNA: TGCGCCAGCAGCTTAAAGACTAGAGTATACGAGCAGTACTTC. The whole variable domain, remainder taken from reference TRBV5-1 and TRBJ2-7, is KAGVTQTPRYLIKTRGQQVTLSCSPISGHRSVSWYQQTPGQGLQFLFEYFSETQRNKGNFPGRFSGRQFSNSRSEMNVSTLELGDSALYLCASSLKTRVYEQYFGPGTRLTVT.

V usage is TRBV7-2 and J usage is TRBJ2-2; D not resolved. The CDR3 sequence is 13 residues long. V dropped 5 bases and J dropped 8 bases, with 12 bases sitting between them. Germline V CDR1 and CDR2: SGHTA, FQGNSA. CDR3 nucleotides: TGTGCCAGCAGCCTAGGCCTCTGGGGGGAGCTGTTTTTT. This encodes CASSLGLWGELFF.

In this sample, this clone turned up once. V usage is TRBV9 and J usage is TRBJ2-7; possibly TRBD1 for D (5 bases). Trimming removed 3 bases from V and 6 bases from J, with 28 bases in between. CDR3 length: 18 residues. CDR1 and CDR2 (germline): SGDLS, YYNGEE. The CDR3 DNA reads TGTGCCAGCAGCGCAGCGAAGGGGAAGTCCGAGTATCTTGGCGAGCAGTACTTC. Its translation is CASSAAKGKSEYLGEQYF.

V usage is TRBV29-1 and J usage is TRBJ2-1; 7 bases fit TRBD2. The CDR3 length is 15 residues. The V segment lost 3 bases and the J segment 2 bases; nucleotides outside the gene matches: 7. The germline V gene has CDR1 SQVTM and CDR2 ANQGSEA. The CDR3 is CSVEGGGGPYNEQFF. In nucleotides, the CDR3 is TGCAGCGTTGAGGGCGGGGGAGGACCCTACAATGAGCAGTTCTTC.

This chain uses TRBV7-2 with TRBJ2-3; possibly TRBD1 or TRBD2 for D (6 bases each). CDR1 is SGHTA and CDR2 is FQGNSA in the germline V gene. The V end was cut by 5 bases, the J end by 1 base, with 16 bases between. The CDR3 loop spans 16 amino acids. Written as DNA, the CDR3 is TGTGCCAGCAGCCGTCCCGAGGGGGGTGGCACAGATACGCAGTATTTT. Residues: CASSRPEGGGTDTQYF.

The chain combines TRBV5-1 with TRBJ2-1; no definite D call. The length of the CDR3 is 17 residues. Trimming left V 5 bases short and J 4 bases short, with 22 bases between. The germline CDR1 and CDR2 sequences are SGHRS and YFSETQ. CDR3 protein: CASRFGGSAPRYNEQFF. The CDR3 DNA follows: TGCGCCAGCAGGTTCGGTGGGTCGGCCCCTAGGTACAATGAGCAGTTCTTC.